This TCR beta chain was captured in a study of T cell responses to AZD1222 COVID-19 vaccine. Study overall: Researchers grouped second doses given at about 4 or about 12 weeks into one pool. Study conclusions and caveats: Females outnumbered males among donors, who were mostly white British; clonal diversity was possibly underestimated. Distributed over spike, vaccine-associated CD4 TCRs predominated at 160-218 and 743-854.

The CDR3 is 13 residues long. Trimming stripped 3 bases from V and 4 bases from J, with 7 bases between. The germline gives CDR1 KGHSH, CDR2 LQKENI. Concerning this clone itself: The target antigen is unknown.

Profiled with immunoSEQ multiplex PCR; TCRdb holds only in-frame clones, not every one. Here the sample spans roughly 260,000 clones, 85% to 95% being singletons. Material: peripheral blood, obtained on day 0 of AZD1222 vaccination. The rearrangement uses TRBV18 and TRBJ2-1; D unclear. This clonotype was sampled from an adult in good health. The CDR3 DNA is TGTGCCAGCTCACCCGTCACGTACAATGAGCAGTTCTTC. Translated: CASSPVTYNEQFF.